These T cell receptor beta chains were read from a single sample in a study of blood T cells in healthy people across ages. TCRdb redid the calling of the 5' RACE reads with MiXCR, one entry per CDR3 protein. The sample consists of 2 million or so distinct CDR3 sequences, approximately 50% of them appearing once. Sequencing input: blood. All receptors derive from a woman in her thirties or forties in good health. CDR3s include the opening cysteine and the closing phenylalanine or tryptophan. Fields, in order: D gene, V gene, clone size, J gene, CDR3 DNA, CDR3 protein. D genes are given only for firm matches. Clone size is given for some rows only: seen once, a few or many times, or a class if the clone is expanded.

TRBD1	TRBV11-2	few	TRBJ2-3	TGTGCCAGCAGCTTGGACCGCGGACAGGGAATACCAGATACGCAGTATTTT	CASSLDRGQGIPDTQYF
NA	TRBV10-2	NA	TRBJ2-5	TGCGCCAGCAGTGAGATTCAAGAGACCCAGTACTTC	CASSEIQETQYF
NA	TRBV13	NA	TRBJ2-1	TGTGCCAGCAGCTACCTTACGGATGAGCAGTTCTTC	CASSYLTDEQFF
TRBD1	TRBV7-2	many	TRBJ2-7	TGTGCCAGCAGTGGGACAGGGAACACCTACGAGCAGTACTTC	CASSGTGNTYEQYF
NA	TRBV7-2	few	TRBJ2-5	TGTGCCAGCAGCTCGACTAGAATTCAGCCCCAAGAGACCCAGTACTTC	CASSSTRIQPQETQYF
NA	TRBV7-9	few	TRBJ2-7	TGTGCCAGCAGCTTAGTGATGTCGGGACAAGGCTCCTACGAGCAGTACTTC	CASSLVMSGQGSYEQYF
NA	TRBV24-1	NA	TRBJ2-5	TGTGCCACCAGTGATTTTGGCCGGGCTGCTTCAGAGACCCAGTACTTC	CATSDFGRAASETQYF
NA	TRBV6-5	NA	TRBJ1-6	TGTGCCAGCAGACCGGGGACTAGCCTTTCACCCCTCCACTTT	CASRPGTSLSPLHF
TRBD2	TRBV6-2/TRBV6-3	NA	TRBJ2-3	TGTGCCAGCAGGAGCGGGAATACGCAGTATTTT	CASRSGNTQYF
TRBD1	TRBV11-1	NA	TRBJ1-2	TGTGCCAGCAGCCCATCGGGACAGACTAACTATGGCTACACCTTC	CASSPSGQTNYGYTF
NA	TRBV3-1	NA	TRBJ2-5	TGTGCCAGCAGCCAAGGGCCCTTCCAGGAGACCCAGTACTTC	CASSQGPFQETQYF
NA	TRBV4-3	NA	TRBJ1-4	TGCGCCAGCAGCCAAGAGGGAATAGTGGGGGCGCCAGAAAAACTGTTTTTT	CASSQEGIVGAPEKLFF
TRBD1	TRBV7-2	once	TRBJ2-2	TGTGCCAGCAGCTTTGGACAGGTGCGCACCGGGGAGCTGTTTTTT	CASSFGQVRTGELFF
NA	TRBV7-2	NA	TRBJ1-2	TGTGCCAGCAGCTCCCCTGGGAGATGGAATGGCTACACCTTC	CASSSPGRWNGYTF
TRBD2	TRBV2	few	TRBJ2-4	TGTGCCAGCAGTGCGACTAGCGGGGGGGCCGGGGGAAACATTCAGTACTTC	CASSATSGGAGGNIQYF
TRBD2	TRBV11-2	NA	TRBJ2-7	TGTGCCAGCAGCTTGAGACTAGCGGGGGCCTACGAGCAGTACTTC	CASSLRLAGAYEQYF
NA	TRBV20-1	NA	TRBJ2-6	TGCAGTGCTAAACGACAGACAGGGGCCAACGTCCTGACTTTC	CSAKRQTGANVLTF
NA	TRBV9	NA	TRBJ2-1	TGTGCCAGCAGCGTAGAGTTGGCGGGGCGGCAGTTCTTC	CASSVELAGRQFF
TRBD2	TRBV6-5	NA	TRBJ2-3	TGTGCCAGCAGTTACGGGGCTAGCGGGGAAGGCGATACGCAGTATTTT	CASSYGASGEGDTQYF
TRBD1	TRBV4-2	NA	TRBJ1-2	TGTGCCAGCAGCCAGGGGGACAGGGTAGACTATGGCTACACCTTC	CASSQGDRVDYGYTF
NA	TRBV5-5	NA	TRBJ1-6	TGTGCCAGCAGCTTAGGTCACAGGGTTAATTCACCCCTCCACTTT	CASSLGHRVNSPLHF
TRBD2	TRBV9	NA	TRBJ2-3	TGTGCCAGCAGCGGACGGGGGGGCAGAGATACGCAGTATTTT	CASSGRGGRDTQYF
NA	TRBV20-1	few	TRBJ2-5	TGCAGTGCTAGCCCAGGGACCGGGACCCAGTACTTC	CSASPGTGTQYF
NA	TRBV11-2	NA	TRBJ2-5	TGTGCCAGCAGCTTACGGGGACGTATCCAAGAGACCCAGTACTTC	CASSLRGRIQETQYF
TRBD2	TRBV20-1	few	TRBJ2-3	TGCAGTGCTGGATCACTAGCGGGGAATGCAGATACGCAGTATTTT	CSAGSLAGNADTQYF
TRBD1	TRBV10-3	NA	TRBJ1-2	TGTGCCATCAGGAGAACACAGGGGCCAGGCTATGGCTACACCTTC	CAIRRTQGPGYGYTF
NA	TRBV7-8	few	TRBJ2-3	TGTGCCAGCAGCCACAGGGAGGTATCGCCTAGCACAGATACGCAGTATTTT	CASSHREVSPSTDTQYF
TRBD2	TRBV20-1	NA	TRBJ2-5	TGCAGTGCTAGTTTCCTAGCGGGGGGAGGTGAGCAGTACTTC	CSASFLAGGGEQYF
NA	TRBV7-8	NA	TRBJ2-6	TGTGCCAGCAGCTCCTGGGGGACTGGTGGGGCCAACGTCCTGACTTTC	CASSSWGTGGANVLTF
TRBD2	TRBV4-3	NA	TRBJ2-1	TGCGCCAGCAGCCAAGAAGTGGGGACTAGCGGGGCCTACAATGAGCAGTTCTTC	CASSQEVGTSGAYNEQFF
TRBD2	TRBV15	NA	TRBJ2-4	TGTGCCACCAGCAGAGATTGGGGAGGGTCAAAAAACATTCAGTACTTC	CATSRDWGGSKNIQYF
NA	TRBV6-1	NA	TRBJ1-5	TGTGCCAGCACAACCGGTGGAGGGTACAATCAGCCCCAGCATTTT	CASTTGGGYNQPQHF
TRBD2	TRBV7-6	NA	TRBJ2-5	TGTGCCAGCAGCTTAGCGGGTGGACTAGCGGCGACCCAGTACTTC	CASSLAGGLAATQYF
NA	TRBV18	NA	TRBJ1-5	TGTGCCAGCTCACCACCGGGCAGGGGAGCATATAGCAATCAGCCCCAGCATTTT	CASSPPGRGAYSNQPQHF
TRBD1	TRBV12-3/TRBV12-4	NA	TRBJ2-1	TGTGCCAGCACCATGACAGGGAGTTCCTACAATGAGCAGTTCTTC	CASTMTGSSYNEQFF
NA	TRBV7-2	NA	TRBJ2-3	TGTGCCAGCAGCTATACTCGGACGGGCGCCGGCACAGATACGCAGTATTTT	CASSYTRTGAGTDTQYF
NA	TRBV4-3	NA	TRBJ2-3	TGCGCCAGCAATAACGGTTTCACAGATACGCAGTATTTT	CASNNGFTDTQYF
NA	TRBV6-2/TRBV6-3	NA	TRBJ2-3	TGTGCCAGCAGTTACGAGGTAGATACGCAGTATTTT	CASSYEVDTQYF
TRBD1	TRBV5-6	few	TRBJ2-1	TGTGCCAGCAGCCTGCTAGGGACAGGGGTGGGTAATGAGCAGTTCTTC	CASSLLGTGVGNEQFF
NA	TRBV4-2	NA	TRBJ2-3	TGTGCCAGCAGCCGCCAGGGGACTACAGATACGCAGTATTTT	CASSRQGTTDTQYF
NA	TRBV5-1	NA	TRBJ2-5	TGCGCCGGCAGCTTGGCTTTCAGGGTGGAGACCCAGTACTTC	CAGSLAFRVETQYF
TRBD1	TRBV7-9	NA	TRBJ1-4	TGTGCCAGCAAGGAGGGACAGAGGAATGAAAAACTGTTTTTT	CASKEGQRNEKLFF
NA	TRBV7-2	few	TRBJ2-5	TGTGCCAGCAGCTCCTGGACCCAGATGGGCGAGACCCAGTACTTC	CASSSWTQMGETQYF
NA	TRBV20-1	NA	TRBJ2-1	TGCAGTGCTAGAGATTGGCAGTCAAGCTCCTACAATGAGCAGTTCTTC	CSARDWQSSSYNEQFF
TRBD2	TRBV6-6	NA	TRBJ2-1	TGTGCCAGCAGTTACCCGGTCGGGGGGGCCATTAATGAGCAGTTCTTC	CASSYPVGGAINEQFF
NA	TRBV20-1	few	TRBJ2-5	TGCAGTGCTAGCGGGGGGCGTTTCGGGGGGACCCAGTACTTC	CSASGGRFGGTQYF
NA	TRBV24-1	NA	TRBJ2-5	TGTGCCACCAGTAACAGGGTCCAAGAGACCCAGTACTTC	CATSNRVQETQYF
NA	TRBV20-1	few	TRBJ2-7	TGCAGTGCTAGATCGGGGCAGCCCCCCTACGAGCAGTACTTC	CSARSGQPPYEQYF
TRBD2	TRBV4-3	NA	TRBJ2-3	TGCGCCAGCAGCCAAGAGCCGTGGTGGAGACTAGCTAGCACAGATACGCAGTATTTT	CASSQEPWWRLASTDTQYF
NA	TRBV14	NA	TRBJ2-7	TGTGCCAGCAGCCAACCCACCCTAAGCTTCTACGAGCAGTACTTC	CASSQPTLSFYEQYF
NA	TRBV4-2	NA	TRBJ1-4	TGTGCCAGCAGCCAAGTGTTTGGGGGAACCTCTAATGAAAAACTGTTTTTT	CASSQVFGGTSNEKLFF
TRBD1	TRBV12-3/TRBV12-4	many	TRBJ2-3	TGTGCCAGCAGCTTTGGGACAGCCACAGATACGCAGTATTTT	CASSFGTATDTQYF
TRBD1	TRBV7-2	NA	TRBJ2-7	TGTGCCAGCAGCTTCAAAACAGGGGTCGAGCAGTACTTC	CASSFKTGVEQYF
TRBD1	TRBV20-1	NA	TRBJ1-2	TGCAGTGCCGCCGGACAGGGGAGGATTGGCTACACCTTC	CSAAGQGRIGYTF
TRBD1	TRBV4-3	few	TRBJ1-2	TGCGCCAGCAGCCAACAGGGGGCTTGGGGCTACACCTTC	CASSQQGAWGYTF
NA	TRBV18	once	TRBJ2-4	TGTGCCAGCTCGATCAAAAACATTCGGTACTTC	CASSIKNIRYF
TRBD2	TRBV4-2	few	TRBJ2-3	TGTGCCAGCAGCCAAGATCCCGGACTAGTCGTAGATACGCAGTATTTT	CASSQDPGLVVDTQYF
NA	TRBV7-2	many	TRBJ1-2	TGTGCCAGCAGCCTGGACAGCAACTATGGCTACACCTTC	CASSLDSNYGYTF